Following are 28 T cell receptor beta chains from one sample sequenced in a study of cytomegalovirus exposure and HLA in healthy donors. Primers: 60 Vbeta forward and 13 Jbeta reverse. The data were produced by immunoSEQ multiplex PCR, yet TCRdb's version contains in-frame clones alone and is incomplete. The sample has some 190,000 clones, roughly 75% seen once. The material sequenced was PBMCs. Receptors originate from a woman in her twenties or thirties in good health and CMV-seronegative.

The chain combines TRBV29-1 with TRBJ1-2; a weak D match, TRBD1 (6 bases). Germline V CDR1 and CDR2: SQVTM, ANQGSEA. V gave up 4 bases and J gave up 6 bases, with 24 bases separating them. There are 16 residues in the CDR3. The CDR3 nucleotides are TGCAGCGTTGCCTTAAATGATCGCGGACAGCGAAATGGCTACACCTTC. Its protein is CSVALNDRGQRNGYTF.

The V call is TRBV30, the J call TRBJ1-1; 8 nucleotides match TRBD1. The trim removed 0 bases at V and 8 bases at J, leaving 8 bases unmatched. The CDR3 covers 14 residues. Germline CDR1 reads GTSNPN; CDR2 reads SVGIG (reference sequence). The CDR3 sequence is CAWSVDRVGSEAFF. As DNA, the CDR3 is TGTGCCTGGAGTGTGGACAGGGTCGGCTCGGAAGCTTTCTTT.

The chain couples TRBV28 to TRBJ1-5, with a tentative D call TRBD1 (6 bases). The CDR3 is 13 residues long. With 5 bases removed from V and 7 bases from J, the gap between germline ends came to 12 bases. Germline V gene data show CDR1 as MDHEN and CDR2 as SYDVKM. The CDR3 DNA follows: TGTGCCAGCAGTACGTTAGGGGGACAGCCCCAGCATTTT. Its translation: CASSTLGGQPQHF.

This clone was seen a single time. Other nucleotide sequences from this sample produce the same CDR3. V usage is TRBV6-5 and J usage is TRBJ1-1, with D possibly matching TRBD1 (5 bases). V dropped 6 bases and J dropped 3 bases, with 17 bases sitting between them. The V gene's germline CDR1 is MNHEY and CDR2 SVGAGI. This CDR3 spans 15 amino acids. The CDR3 sequence is CASSAPNRGDTEAFF. CDR3 bases: TGTGCCAGCAGCGCCCCGAATAGGGGCGACACTGAAGCTTTCTTT.

This sequence joins TRBV6-1 and TRBJ2-2, with D possibly being TRBD1 (6 bases). From germline, CDR1 is MNHNS and CDR2 SASEGT. Trimming took off 6 bases at V and 6 bases at J, with 11 bases between the two ends. The CDR3 has 13 residues. CDR3 amino acids: CASSGQHAGELFF. DNA of the CDR3: TGTGCCAGCAGCGGACAGCATGCCGGGGAGCTGTTTTTT.

V is TRBV14 and J is TRBJ2-5; maybe TRBD2 (5 bases). Trimming removed 0 bases at V and 7 bases at J, with 12 bases between. This CDR3 has 14 residues. Germline CDR1 is SGHDN and CDR2 is FVKESK. The CDR3 loop reads CASSQDSRAGTQYF. The CDR3 DNA is TGTGCCAGCAGCCAAGATTCGAGGGCTGGGACCCAGTACTTC.

CDR3 in amino acids: CASSSRPGNYGYTF. In DNA, the CDR3 is TGTGCCAGCAGCTCCCGGCCAGGGAACTATGGCTACACCTTC. The V and J genes are TRBV7-2 and TRBJ1-2; tentative D call: TRBD1 (5 bases). V lost 4 bases, J lost 2 bases, and 11 bases lay in between. Germline lookup yields CDR1 SGHTA and CDR2 FQGNSA. The CDR3 loop spans 14 amino acids.

This rearrangement joins TRBV27 to TRBJ1-2, with TRBD1 as a possible D gene (6 bases). Per the germline V gene, CDR1 is MNHEY and CDR2 is SMNVEV (reference sequence). There are 13 residues in the CDR3. Trimming removed 6 bases at V and 1 base at J, with 9 bases between. As DNA, the CDR3 is TGTGCCAGCAGCCGGACAGATAACTATGGCTACACCTTC. Translation: CASSRTDNYGYTF.

The J gene is TRBJ2-1, the V gene TRBV20-1; D gene unclear. V lost 3 bases, J lost 7 bases, and 7 bases lay in between. The germline V gene has CDR1 DFQATT and CDR2 SNEGSKA (reference sequence). There are 11 residues in the CDR3. For the CDR3, the DNA is TGCAGTGCTAGTAGGAGTAATGAGCAGTTCTTC. Its translation is CSASRSNEQFF.

CDR3 sequence: CASSLGVATADEKLFF. The CDR3 DNA sequence: TGCGCCAGCAGCTTGGGAGTGGCTACAGCCGATGAAAAACTGTTTTTT. This chain joins TRBV5-1 and TRBJ1-4; D remains unclear. Trimming stripped 0 bases from V and 6 bases from J, with 15 bases between. The CDR3 totals 16 residues. Per the germline V gene, CDR1 is SGHRS and CDR2 is YFSETQ.

The chain combines TRBV10-2 with TRBJ2-3; 7 bases fit TRBD2. V trimming: 1 base; J trimming: 4 bases; junction bases outside the gene matches: 5. Germline V gene data show CDR1 as WSHSY and CDR2 as SAAADI. The CDR3 runs 15 residues. This CDR3 reads CASSEFRDYSDTQYF. Written as DNA, the CDR3 is TGCGCCAGCAGTGAGTTCCGGGACTACTCAGATACGCAGTATTTT.

The chain has TRBV10-3 and TRBJ1-2; 9 nucleotides line up with TRBD1. This CDR3 is 16 amino acids long. Per the germline V gene, CDR1 is ENHRY and CDR2 is SYGVKD. The V and J ends lost 0 bases and 4 bases, in that order; junction bases with no gene match: 6. CDR3 residues: CAISESNRGPLYGYTF. CDR3 DNA sequence: TGTGCCATCAGTGAGTCGAACAGGGGGCCCCTCTATGGCTACACCTTC.

This chain connects TRBV5-4 to TRBJ1-1; 7 nucleotides align to TRBD1. The CDR3 is 16 amino acids. The V segment lost 4 bases and the J segment 0 bases; nucleotides outside the gene matches: 9. From germline, CDR1 is SGHNT and CDR2 YYREEE (reference sequence). CDR3 sequence reads: CASSPGQAAMNTEAFF. For the CDR3, the DNA is TGTGCCAGCAGCCCAGGACAGGCGGCCATGAACACTGAAGCTTTCTTT.

This chain links TRBV6-5 with TRBJ1-1; 7 nucleotides agree with TRBD1. The CDR3 runs 15 residues. Germline CDR1 MNHEY, CDR2 SVGAGI. J was trimmed by 4 bases and V by 5 bases; bases with no gene match: 10. The CDR3 region is CASSPTGELVTEAFF. CDR3 in DNA: TGTGCCAGCAGTCCCACAGGGGAGTTGGTCACTGAAGCTTTCTTT.

The rearrangement joins TRBV16 to TRBJ2-3; the D gene is possibly TRBD2 (5 bases). Germline CDR1 and CDR2: KGHSY and FQNENV. V lost 9 bases and J 2 bases, leaving 9 bases between the germline ends. The CDR3 is 12 amino acids. The CDR3 nucleotides are TGTGCCAGTTGGGGAGACACAGATACGCAGTATTTT. This encodes CASWGDTDTQYF. The variable domain in full, completed from reference TRBV16 and TRBJ2-3, reads GEEVAQTPKHLVRGEGQKAKLYCAPIKGHSYVFWYQQVLKNEFKFLISFQNENVFDETGMPKERFSAKCLPNSPCSLEIQATKLEDSAVYFCASWGDTDTQYFGPGTRLTVL.

The chain couples TRBV10-2 to TRBJ1-6; unclear D gene. The V end was cut by 4 bases, the J end by 5 bases, with 6 bases between. Germline V gene sequence: CDR1 WSHSY, CDR2 SAAADI. The CDR3 runs 13 residues. CDR3 coding DNA: TGCGCCAGCAGTGGGCAGAATAATTCACCCCTCCACTTT. It is translated as CASSGQNNSPLHF.

The chain couples TRBV2 to TRBJ2-5; TRBD2 agrees at 14 bases. This CDR3 contains 17 residues. Germline lookup yields CDR1 SNHLY and CDR2 FYNNEI. Unmatched junction bases numbered 12, after V lost 7 bases and J lost 5 bases. DNA for the CDR3: TGTGCCAGCACTACGGGGGGACTAGCGGGGGTTATTGAGACCCAGTACTTC. Encoded protein: CASTTGGLAGVIETQYF.

The chain recombines TRBV6-1 with TRBJ1-1, with 10 bases aligning to TRBD1. V dropped 4 bases and J dropped 3; count of bases not matched to a gene: 8. This CDR3 region has 16 residues. Germline V gene lookup returns CDR1 MNHNS and CDR2 SASEGT. In nucleotides, the CDR3 is TGTGCCAGCAGTGGGCCGACAGGGGGCCTCGACACTGAAGCTTTCTTT. It translates to CASSGPTGGLDTEAFF.

This chain uses TRBV4-2 with TRBJ1-1; TRBD1 agrees at 7 bases. The CDR3 has 15 residues. Trimming at V came to 3 bases and at J to 4 bases, leaving 8 bases not matched to a gene. CDR1 and CDR2 (germline): LGHNA, YNFKEQ. The CDR3 region is CASSQGTGETTEAFF. The CDR3 DNA reads as TGTGCCAGCAGCCAGGGTACAGGGGAGACCACTGAAGCTTTCTTT.

V and J are TRBV5-1 and TRBJ1-1; 7 nucleotides align to TRBD1. Per the germline V gene, CDR1 is SGHRS and CDR2 is YFSETQ. The CDR3 contains 14 residues. After removal of 4 bases from V and 7 bases from J, the junction contained 10 bases not matched to a gene. CDR3 sequence: CASSRTGVTGEAFF. In DNA, the CDR3 is TGCGCCAGCAGCCGGACAGGTGTCACGGGTGAAGCTTTCTTT.

The chain joins TRBV4-1 to TRBJ2-7, with 11 positions matching TRBD2. The ends lost 1 base at V and 4 bases at J; junction bases unmatched: 9. Germline-derived CDR1 and CDR2 are MGHRA and YSYEKL. This CDR3 comprises 17 residues. The CDR3 nucleotides read TGCGCCAGCAGCCAAGGAGCGCTAGCGGGGGGCCCATACGAGCAGTACTTC. This encodes CASSQGALAGGPYEQYF.

The J gene is TRBJ2-1, the V gene TRBV2; a weak D match, TRBD1 (7 bases). The CDR3 has 14 residues. Looked up from germline, CDR1 is SNHLY and CDR2 is FYNNEI. The germline V and J ends were trimmed by 1 base and 8 bases, with 12 bases remaining between them. This CDR3 reads CASSEGQGGDEQFF. CDR3 DNA: TGTGCCAGCAGTGAAGGGCAGGGGGGCGATGAGCAGTTCTTC. The variable domain in full, completed from reference TRBV2 and TRBJ2-1, reads EPEVTQTPSHQVTQMGQEVILRCVPISNHLYFYWYRQILGQKVEFLVSFYNNEISEKSEIFDDQFSVERPDGSNFTLKIRSTKLEDSAMYFCASSEGQGGDEQFFGPGTRLTVL.

The CDR3: CASRPGLAGPSYEQYF. In nucleotides, the CDR3 is TGTGCCAGCAGGCCGGGACTAGCGGGGCCCTCCTACGAGCAGTACTTC. The chain recombines TRBV14 with TRBJ2-7; 13 nucleotides agree with TRBD2. In germline, CDR1 is SGHDN, CDR2 FVKESK. The CDR3 totals 16 residues. V was pared by 6 bases and J by 0 bases, with 5 bases of the junction left unmatched.

The chain employs TRBV30 and TRBJ2-1; a possible D gene is TRBD2 (6 bases). V was shortened by 0 bases and J by 2 bases, with 17 bases between the two germline ends. Germline V gene data show CDR1 as GTSNPN and CDR2 as SVGIG (reference sequence). This CDR3 comprises 17 residues. The CDR3: CAWSVFAGTLAYNEQFF. In nucleotides, the CDR3 is TGTGCCTGGAGTGTATTTGCAGGGACTCTCGCCTACAATGAGCAGTTCTTC.

The J gene is TRBJ2-7, the V gene TRBV6-6; weak D call: TRBD1 (6 bases). CDR3 size: 14 residues. Germline CDR1 reads MNHNY; CDR2 reads SVGAGI (reference sequence). The germline V and J ends were trimmed by 0 bases and 4 bases, with 10 bases remaining between them. CDR3 in DNA: TGTGCCAGCAGTTACTCAGGACAGAGATACGAGCAGTACTTC. It is translated as CASSYSGQRYEQYF.

This clone was picked up one time. The rearrangement joins TRBV5-6 to TRBJ2-1; TRBD2 agrees at 15 bases. Germline CDR1 reads SGHDT; CDR2 reads YYEEEE. The CDR3 sequence is 15 residues long. The V gene end was trimmed by 3 bases and the J gene end by 12 bases; junction bases not matched to a gene: 7. The CDR3 reads CASSSGTSGGQLQFF. DNA of the CDR3: TGTGCCAGCAGCTCCGGGACTAGCGGGGGGCAATTGCAGTTCTTC.

V gene TRBV20-1 combines with J gene TRBJ1-1; the D gene is possibly TRBD1 (6 bases). V was pared by 5 bases and J by 10 bases, with 14 bases between. Per the germline V gene, CDR1 is DFQATT and CDR2 is SNEGSKA (reference sequence). The CDR3 consists of 11 residues. CDR3 in amino acids: CSAEGQRAAFF. The CDR3, as DNA: TGCAGTGCTGAAGGACAGCGAGCAGCTTTCTTT.

This clone showed up just once. This chain joins TRBV15 and TRBJ2-2; D is unclear. Germline-derived CDR1 and CDR2 are LNHNV and YYDKDF (reference sequence). Trimming stripped 0 bases from V and 1 base from J, with 3 bases between. CDR3 length equals 14 residues. The CDR3 DNA sequence: TGTGCCACCAGCAGAGACAGGAACACCGGGGAGCTGTTTTTT. Protein sequence: CATSRDRNTGELFF. Together with reference TRBV15 and TRBJ2-2, the CDR3 gives the full variable domain: DAMVIQNPRYQVTQFGKPVTLSCSQTLNHNVMYWYQQKSSQAPKLLFHYYDKDFNNEADTPDNFQSRRPNTSFCFLDIRSPGLGDTAMYLCATSRDRNTGELFFGEGSRLTVL.